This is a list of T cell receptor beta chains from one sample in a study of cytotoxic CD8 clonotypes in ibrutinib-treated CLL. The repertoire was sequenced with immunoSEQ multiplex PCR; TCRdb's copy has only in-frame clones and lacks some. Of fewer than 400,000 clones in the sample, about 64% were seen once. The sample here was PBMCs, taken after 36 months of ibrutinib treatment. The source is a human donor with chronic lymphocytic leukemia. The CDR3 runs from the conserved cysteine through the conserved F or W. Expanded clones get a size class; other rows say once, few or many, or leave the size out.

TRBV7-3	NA	CASSPPKRQDYEQYF
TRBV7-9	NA	CASSPGLAGADTGELFF
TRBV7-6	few	CASSLAGGSIDTQYF
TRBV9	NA	CASAADSYEQYF
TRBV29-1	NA	CSVEERGGRTDTQYF
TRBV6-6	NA	CASSYTTQPQHF
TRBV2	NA	CASFRDSLEDTQYF
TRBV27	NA	CASSFAGTGGSGTQYF
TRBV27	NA	CASSRTGAEAFF
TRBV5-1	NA	CASSLSNEQFF